The T cell receptor (beta chain) under discussion was sequenced for a study of metastatic and nonmetastatic thyroid tumors (TCRdb year 2020). Some background on the complete study: For patients with malignant and with benign thyroid disease, the researchers compared repertoires between peripheral blood samples and tumor or nodule tissue samples. What the work shows at the level of the full study, not this receptor alone: In both blood and tumor samples, TCR beta diversity was reported to be significantly higher in malignant tumors than in benign nodules.

There are many counts of this clone. Its antigen is not yet known. Sequence at one end of the junction differs from germline and may be a read error. The same CDR3 is also encoded by other DNA sequences in this sample. None of the patients had been given any treatment before thyroid surgery. Using T-cell receptor beta sequencing, the study looked back at clinical samples from patients collected from about 2012 to 2018. Library method: PCR. TCRdb records Illumina HiSeq 4000 as the sequencer. High-throughput sequencing was used to profile the TCR beta-chain CDR3 region of every patient. For the original study's pipeline: A classifier to discriminate distant-metastatic papillary thyroid cancer patients was built from CDR3 differences across clinicopathological groups. To measure repertoire diversity the researchers used the Shannon index, while the Morisita-Horn index served to gauge how similar the tumor and blood repertoires were. TCRdb reprocessing: public reads trimmed at Q25 with fastp, clones called with MiXCR, in-frame beta chains kept. None of the V and J calls come from the authors' own analysis; TCRdb made them. This sample is represented by about 20,000 clones; 10% to 15% of them were singletons. Jointly, the top ten make up approximately 6.2% of the sample.

The germline V gene provides CDR1 SGHRS and CDR2 YFSETQ. The CDR3 starts with the cysteine, ends with the phenylalanine, and has 16 residues. Of the read, only the CDR3 DNA is kept; its 48 bases are in frame from base 1. This receptor chain uses TRBV5-1 and TRBJ2-2; 7 junctional bases match TRBD2. This clonotype was obtained from a male donor with papillary thyroid cancer or a benign thyroid nodule (not recorded which). Some clones in this sample may be carry-over from other donors' samples. The sequenced sample consisted of blood. The CDR3 reads CASSLEGLPGTGELFF. The nucleotide sequence is given as TGCGCTAGCAGCTTGGAGGGACTACCTGGCACCGGGGAGCTGTTTTTT.